Listed here is a single TCR beta chain. The CDR3 sequence is 16 residues long. Germline V CDR1 and CDR2: SGDLS, YYNGEE. V dropped 3 bases and J dropped 6; count of bases not matched to a gene: 13. The data derive from a study of blood T cell repertoires in COVID-19. At the level of the study: Sites in the United States, Italy and Spain provided acute and convalescent COVID-19 samples. T cells, B-cell-depleted T cells, or PBMCs supplied cDNA or gDNA.

Some clones are missing from TCRdb's copy, which holds only in-frame ones; the method was immunoSEQ multiplex PCR. The data hold 330,000 or so clones, with around nine tenths observed a single time. Clinical history as reported by participants underpinned cohort assignment. The rearrangement links TRBV9 to TRBJ2-3, with 7 bases identical to TRBD1. The source of this sequence is a man aged 25 to 40 who had recovered from COVID-19. Sequenced input: PBMCs or T cells enriched from blood (not recorded which). The CDR3 sequence: CASSEGQSLAEDTQYF. CDR3 sequence (DNA): TGTGCCAGCAGCGAGGGACAGTCCCTCGCCGAGGATACGCAGTATTTT. Based on the CDR3 plus reference TRBV9 and TRBJ2-3, the full variable domain is DSGVTQTPKHLITATGQRVTLRCSPRSGDLSVYWYQQSLDQGLQFLIQYYNGEERAKGNILERFSAQQFPDLHSELNLSSLELGDSALYFCASSEGQSLAEDTQYFGPGTRLTVL.